The T cell receptor (beta chain) under discussion was sequenced for a study of cytomegalovirus exposure and HLA in healthy donors. A note on this clone: Antigen: not known.

Deletions cut 6 bases from V and 1 base from J, with 12 bases between. The germline gives CDR1 MNHEY, CDR2 SMNVEV (reference sequence). This CDR3 spans 14 amino acids. Findings and limits, study-wide: It was reported that TCR beta sequences correctly inferred the HLA-A and HLA-B alleles for most subjects. Trimming of TCR beta V- and J-genes showed a link, identified in a later analysis, to a missense DCLRE1C variant. A later analysis revealed that TCR association rates differed between HLA loci, peaking at DRB1 and bottoming out at HLA-C.

Vbeta (60) and Jbeta (13) primers were used in the PCR. TCRdb keeps only in-frame clones here, not all; method: immunoSEQ multiplex PCR. The profile covers fewer than 100,000 clones, with 60% to 85% appearing a single time and approximately 15% taken by the ten largest. V and J are TRBV27 and TRBJ1-1; D ambiguous. Material for sequencing was PBMCs. The sequence was obtained from a man aged 55 to 70 in good health and CMV-seropositive. Written as DNA, the CDR3 is TGTGCCAGCAGCCCTAGGTACGGGAACACTGAAGCTTTCTTT. It is translated as CASSPRYGNTEAFF.